This TCR beta chain was identified in a study of T cells in Graves' hyperthyroidism and ophthalmopathy. Study-level findings and limits: In simple terms, a model built on 13 V-J features told ophthalmopathy apart from stable hyperthyroidism.

Per the germline V gene, CDR1 is ENHRY and CDR2 is SYGVKD. V dropped 3 bases and J dropped 6 bases, with 11 bases sitting between them. This CDR3 is 13 amino acids long. Using RNA transcripts as the source, TCR beta CDR3 regions were amplified. HTBI primers drove first-round RT-PCR of the TCR CDR3. Via MiXCR, TCRdb re-called the multiplex PCR reads, giving one row per CDR3 protein. The profile covers about 280,000 distinct CDR3 sequences, with 25% appearing a single time and roughly a quarter taken by the ten largest. This clonotype was detected many times. Its antigen is still unknown. This sequence was found in a man in his forties with Graves' hyperthyroidism that later progressed to Graves' ophthalmopathy. The sample was blood. The chain combines TRBV10-3 with TRBJ1-2; D is unclear. The CDR3 here is CAISDSGEHGYTF. The DNA for the CDR3 is TGTGCCATCAGTGACTCGGGAGAGCATGGCTACACCTTC.